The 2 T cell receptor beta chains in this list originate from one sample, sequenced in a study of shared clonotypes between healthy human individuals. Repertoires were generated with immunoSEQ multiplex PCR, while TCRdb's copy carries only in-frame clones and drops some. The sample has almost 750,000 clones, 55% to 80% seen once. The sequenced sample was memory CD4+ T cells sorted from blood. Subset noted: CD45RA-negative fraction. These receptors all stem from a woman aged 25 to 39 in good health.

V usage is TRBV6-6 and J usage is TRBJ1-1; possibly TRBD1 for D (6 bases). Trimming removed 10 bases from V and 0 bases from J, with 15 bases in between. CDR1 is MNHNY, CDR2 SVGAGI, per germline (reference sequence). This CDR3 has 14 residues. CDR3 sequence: CATNVQGMNTEAFF. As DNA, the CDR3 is TGTGCCACTAACGTACAGGGCATGAACACTGAAGCTTTCTTT.

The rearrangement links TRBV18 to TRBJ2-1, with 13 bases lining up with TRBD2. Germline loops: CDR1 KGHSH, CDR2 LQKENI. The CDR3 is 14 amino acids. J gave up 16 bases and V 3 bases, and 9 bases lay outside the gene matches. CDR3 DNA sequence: TGTGCCAGCTCACCTGGACTAGCGGGAGAAGGGTCCTTCTTC. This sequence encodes CASSPGLAGEGSFF.